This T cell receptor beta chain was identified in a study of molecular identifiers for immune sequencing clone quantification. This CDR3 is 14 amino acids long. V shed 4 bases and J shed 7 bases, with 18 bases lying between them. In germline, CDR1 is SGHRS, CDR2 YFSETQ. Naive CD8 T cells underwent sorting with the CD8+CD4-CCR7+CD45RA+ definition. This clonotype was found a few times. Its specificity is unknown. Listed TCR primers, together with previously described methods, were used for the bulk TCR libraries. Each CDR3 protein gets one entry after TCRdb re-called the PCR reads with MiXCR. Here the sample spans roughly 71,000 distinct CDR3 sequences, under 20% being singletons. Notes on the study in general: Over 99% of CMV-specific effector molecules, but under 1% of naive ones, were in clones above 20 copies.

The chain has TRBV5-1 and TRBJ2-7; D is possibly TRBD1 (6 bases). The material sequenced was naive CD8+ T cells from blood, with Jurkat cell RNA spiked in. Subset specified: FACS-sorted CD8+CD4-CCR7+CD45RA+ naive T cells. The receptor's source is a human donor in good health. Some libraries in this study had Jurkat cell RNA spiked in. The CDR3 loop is CASSISTGIKEQYF. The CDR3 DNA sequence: TGCGCCAGCAGCATATCAACAGGGATTAAAGAGCAGTACTTC.